The rows below give T cell receptor beta chains drawn from one sample of a study of T cells in Graves' hyperthyroidism and ophthalmopathy. A single record per CDR3 protein comes from TCRdb applying MiXCR to the multiplex PCR reads. This sample has 300,000 or so distinct CDR3 sequences, with 21% found just once. Sequences were obtained from blood. All receptors come from a woman aged 45-65 years with Graves' hyperthyroidism. Both conserved end residues are part of each CDR3. Fields, in order: J gene, clone size, D gene, V gene, CDR3 protein, CDR3 DNA. D genes are given only for firm matches. Rows may omit the clone size; those that give it use once, few, many or a size class.

j_call: TRBJ1-4
clone_size: few
d_call: TRBD1
v_call: TRBV28
cdr3_aa: CASNSGTGGVKLFF
cdr3_nt: TGTGCCAGCAACTCCGGGACAGGGGGCGTAAAACTGTTTTTT

j_call: TRBJ1-1
clone_size: many
d_call: NA
v_call: TRBV18
cdr3_aa: CASSTKATRSNTEAFF
cdr3_nt: TGTGCCAGCTCAACGAAAGCGACGAGGTCGAACACTGAAGCTTTCTTT

j_call: TRBJ2-7
clone_size: few
d_call: NA
v_call: TRBV19
cdr3_aa: CASSKNPSYEQYF
cdr3_nt: TGTGCCAGTAGTAAAAACCCGTCCTACGAGCAGTACTTC

j_call: TRBJ2-5
clone_size: few
d_call: TRBD1
v_call: TRBV5-1
cdr3_aa: CASSTGTATGETQYF
cdr3_nt: TGCGCCAGCAGCACTGGGACAGCTACCGGAGAGACCCAGTACTTC

j_call: TRBJ2-1
clone_size: NA
d_call: NA
v_call: TRBV9
cdr3_aa: CASSVGAVYNEQFF
cdr3_nt: TGTGCCAGCAGCGTAGGGGCTGTTTACAATGAGCAGTTCTTC

j_call: TRBJ2-5
clone_size: many
d_call: NA
v_call: TRBV20-1
cdr3_aa: CSARDTLAPQETQYF
cdr3_nt: TGCAGTGCTAGAGATACTCTAGCACCCCAAGAGACCCAGTACTTC

j_call: TRBJ2-6
clone_size: NA
d_call: TRBD2
v_call: TRBV5-1
cdr3_aa: CASNLGAGTSFGANVLTF
cdr3_nt: TGCGCCAGCAACTTAGGCGCCGGGACTAGCTTTGGGGCCAACGTCCTGACTTTC

j_call: TRBJ2-2
clone_size: NA
d_call: TRBD2
v_call: TRBV19
cdr3_aa: CASSPPSGRSGELFF
cdr3_nt: TGTGCCAGTTCCCCTCCTAGCGGGAGATCGGGGGAGCTGTTTTTT

j_call: TRBJ2-1
clone_size: few
d_call: NA
v_call: TRBV12-3/TRBV12-4
cdr3_aa: CASSLTREQFF
cdr3_nt: TGTGCCAGCAGTTTAACACGGGAGCAGTTCTTC

j_call: TRBJ2-7
clone_size: NA
d_call: NA
v_call: TRBV10-3
cdr3_aa: CAISSGQSYEQYF
cdr3_nt: TGTGCCATCAGCTCCGGACAGTCCTACGAGCAGTACTTC

j_call: TRBJ2-3
clone_size: many
d_call: NA
v_call: TRBV20-1
cdr3_aa: CSARDRGGLSTDTQYF
cdr3_nt: TGCAGTGCTAGAGACCGAGGGGGGTTGAGCACAGATACGCAGTATTTT

j_call: TRBJ2-7
clone_size: many
d_call: NA
v_call: TRBV20-1
cdr3_aa: CSARNRDTNYEQYF
cdr3_nt: TGCAGTGCTAGGAACCGGGACACGAACTACGAGCAGTACTTC

j_call: TRBJ1-1
clone_size: many
d_call: NA
v_call: TRBV20-1
cdr3_aa: CSARPRPNTEAFF
cdr3_nt: TGCAGTGCTAGGCCCAGACCGAACACTGAAGCTTTCTTT

j_call: TRBJ1-5
clone_size: many
d_call: TRBD1
v_call: TRBV12-3/TRBV12-4
cdr3_aa: CASSLRQGRNQPQHF
cdr3_nt: TGTGCCAGCAGTCTCAGACAGGGGAGGAATCAGCCCCAGCATTTT

j_call: TRBJ2-2
clone_size: NA
d_call: NA
v_call: TRBV19
cdr3_aa: CASSSQGYTGELFF
cdr3_nt: TGTGCCAGTAGTTCACAGGGATACACCGGGGAGCTGTTTTTT

j_call: TRBJ2-7
clone_size: few
d_call: NA
v_call: TRBV4-1
cdr3_aa: CASSHPADEQYF
cdr3_nt: TGCGCCAGCAGCCACCCGGCCGACGAGCAGTACTTC

j_call: TRBJ2-1
clone_size: few
d_call: NA
v_call: TRBV19
cdr3_aa: CASRQGSSYNEQFF
cdr3_nt: TGTGCAAGTCGGCAGGGGAGCTCCTACAATGAGCAGTTCTTC

j_call: TRBJ2-7
clone_size: NA
d_call: NA
v_call: TRBV7-9
cdr3_aa: CASSLALGTGRMQYF
cdr3_nt: TGTGCCAGCAGCTTAGCGCTGGGGACGGGAAGAATGCAGTACTTC

j_call: TRBJ2-7
clone_size: NA
d_call: NA
v_call: TRBV7-6
cdr3_aa: CASSLVGLTYEQYF
cdr3_nt: TGTGCCAGCAGCTTAGTTGGCCTCACCTACGAGCAGTACTTC

j_call: TRBJ2-2
clone_size: NA
d_call: TRBD1
v_call: TRBV18
cdr3_aa: CASSIGTAGELFF
cdr3_nt: TGTGCCAGCTCAATTGGGACAGCCGGGGAGCTGTTTTTT

j_call: TRBJ2-7
clone_size: many
d_call: TRBD2
v_call: TRBV28
cdr3_aa: CASSGTRRDEQYF
cdr3_nt: TGTGCCAGCAGCGGGACTAGACGGGACGAGCAGTACTTC

j_call: TRBJ2-7
clone_size: NA
d_call: TRBD1
v_call: TRBV7-2
cdr3_aa: CASSPDYDRVEEQYF
cdr3_nt: TGTGCCAGCAGCCCTGATTACGACAGGGTGGAGGAGCAGTACTTC

j_call: TRBJ2-1
clone_size: few
d_call: TRBD1
v_call: TRBV2
cdr3_aa: CASSGDRGPYNEQFF
cdr3_nt: TGTGCCAGCAGCGGGGACAGGGGGCCTTACAATGAGCAGTTCTTC

j_call: TRBJ2-3
clone_size: few
d_call: NA
v_call: TRBV6-1
cdr3_aa: CANSPIGTNTDTQYF
cdr3_nt: TGTGCCAACTCTCCCATCGGGACAAACACAGATACGCAGTATTTT

j_call: TRBJ1-5
clone_size: NA
d_call: TRBD1
v_call: TRBV15
cdr3_aa: CATSNSGTDYSNQPQHF
cdr3_nt: TGTGCCACCAGCAACTCCGGGACAGATTATAGCAATCAGCCCCAGCATTTT

j_call: TRBJ2-7
clone_size: many
d_call: NA
v_call: TRBV2
cdr3_aa: CASSEEARVGYEQYF
cdr3_nt: TGTGCCAGCAGTGAAGAAGCCAGGGTAGGCTACGAGCAGTACTTC

j_call: TRBJ2-7
clone_size: many
d_call: TRBD2
v_call: TRBV28
cdr3_aa: CASSLTGTSGEQYF
cdr3_nt: TGTGCCAGCAGTTTGACCGGGACTAGCGGCGAGCAGTACTTC

j_call: TRBJ1-5
clone_size: many
d_call: NA
v_call: TRBV7-2
cdr3_aa: CASSLGGSQPQHF
cdr3_nt: TGTGCCAGCAGCTTAGGGGGGTCTCAGCCCCAGCATTTT

j_call: TRBJ2-5
clone_size: NA
d_call: NA
v_call: TRBV28
cdr3_aa: CASSLWRDRQETQYF
cdr3_nt: TGTGCCAGCAGTTTATGGCGGGACAGACAAGAGACCCAGTACTTC

j_call: TRBJ1-1
clone_size: NA
d_call: NA
v_call: TRBV10-3
cdr3_aa: CAISEENTEAFF
cdr3_nt: TGTGCCATCAGTGAGGAGAACACTGAAGCTTTCTTT

j_call: TRBJ1-1
clone_size: many
d_call: NA
v_call: TRBV10-3
cdr3_aa: CAISGRGVVGGMNTEAFF
cdr3_nt: TGTGCCATCAGTGGACGAGGGGTGGTGGGTGGTATGAACACTGAAGCTTTCTTT

j_call: TRBJ1-5
clone_size: NA
d_call: NA
v_call: TRBV19
cdr3_aa: CASTTTHHSNQPQHF
cdr3_nt: TGTGCCAGTACTACGACACACCATAGCAATCAGCCCCAGCATTTT

j_call: TRBJ2-5
clone_size: NA
d_call: NA
v_call: TRBV5-6
cdr3_aa: CASSLMTDQETQYF
cdr3_nt: TGTGCCAGCAGCTTGATGACTGATCAAGAGACCCAGTACTTC

j_call: TRBJ2-7
clone_size: once
d_call: NA
v_call: TRBV20-1
cdr3_aa: CSARDLLGEQYF
cdr3_nt: TGCAGTGCTAGAGACCTTCTAGGCGAGCAGTACTTC

j_call: TRBJ2-7
clone_size: few
d_call: NA
v_call: TRBV4-1
cdr3_aa: CASSQVYPEEQYF
cdr3_nt: TGCGCCAGCAGCCAAGTATACCCCGAAGAGCAGTACTTC

j_call: TRBJ1-4
clone_size: NA
d_call: NA
v_call: TRBV28
cdr3_aa: CASSLDRSGEKLFF
cdr3_nt: TGTGCCAGCAGTTTGGACAGATCCGGAGAAAAACTGTTTTTT

j_call: TRBJ1-4
clone_size: many
d_call: NA
v_call: TRBV30
cdr3_aa: CAWSALTNEKLFF
cdr3_nt: TGTGCCTGGAGTGCACTGACGAATGAAAAACTGTTTTTT

j_call: TRBJ2-5
clone_size: NA
d_call: TRBD1
v_call: TRBV7-9
cdr3_aa: CASSPQGAKGSQYF
cdr3_nt: TGTGCCAGCAGCCCACAGGGGGCGAAGGGGTCCCAGTACTTC

j_call: TRBJ1-2
clone_size: NA
d_call: NA
v_call: TRBV19
cdr3_aa: CASSIEVGEHYGYTF
cdr3_nt: TGTGCCAGTAGTATTGAGGTGGGGGAACACTATGGCTACACCTTC

j_call: TRBJ2-5
clone_size: many
d_call: TRBD1
v_call: TRBV5-1
cdr3_aa: CASSLGQGPLETQYF
cdr3_nt: TGCGCCAGCAGCTTGGGACAGGGGCCCTTAGAGACCCAGTACTTC

j_call: TRBJ2-1
clone_size: many
d_call: TRBD2
v_call: TRBV7-9
cdr3_aa: CASSLIRAGGSEQFF
cdr3_nt: TGTGCCAGCAGCTTAATACGAGCGGGGGGGTCCGAGCAGTTCTTC

j_call: TRBJ2-7
clone_size: many
d_call: NA
v_call: TRBV6-1
cdr3_aa: CASRNVGYEQYF
cdr3_nt: TGTGCCAGCAGAAACGTGGGGTACGAGCAGTACTTC

j_call: TRBJ2-7
clone_size: few
d_call: TRBD2
v_call: TRBV7-8
cdr3_aa: CASSLPIWPTSAYEQYF
cdr3_nt: TGTGCCAGCAGCTTACCTATTTGGCCGACTAGCGCCTACGAGCAGTACTTC

j_call: TRBJ2-3
clone_size: NA
d_call: TRBD1
v_call: TRBV19
cdr3_aa: CASRDRVRTDTQYF
cdr3_nt: TGTGCCAGTAGGGACAGGGTTAGGACAGATACGCAGTATTTT

j_call: TRBJ1-2
clone_size: NA
d_call: NA
v_call: TRBV19
cdr3_aa: CASSARGASGYTF
cdr3_nt: TGTGCCAGTAGTGCACGGGGGGCGTCTGGCTACACCTTC

j_call: TRBJ1-5
clone_size: many
d_call: TRBD1
v_call: TRBV28
cdr3_aa: CASSATTGVSNQPQHF
cdr3_nt: TGTGCCAGCAGTGCCACGACAGGGGTTAGCAATCAGCCCCAGCATTTT

j_call: TRBJ2-7
clone_size: many
d_call: NA
v_call: TRBV2
cdr3_aa: CASSVTPGARTSYEQYF
cdr3_nt: TGTGCCAGCAGTGTCACCCCAGGGGCCCGGACCTCCTACGAGCAGTACTTC

j_call: TRBJ2-6
clone_size: NA
d_call: NA
v_call: TRBV5-1
cdr3_aa: CASSLTGTGANVLTF
cdr3_nt: TGCGCCAGCAGCTTGACGGGGACTGGGGCCAACGTCCTGACTTTC

j_call: TRBJ2-1
clone_size: NA
d_call: TRBD2
v_call: TRBV15
cdr3_aa: CATSPPQRGGVTSSYNEQFF
cdr3_nt: TGTGCCACCAGCCCTCCACAGCGGGGGGGAGTAACAAGCTCCTACAATGAGCAGTTCTTC

j_call: TRBJ2-6
clone_size: NA
d_call: NA
v_call: TRBV27
cdr3_aa: CASSPQGSGANVLTF
cdr3_nt: TGTGCCAGCAGTCCACAGGGATCTGGGGCCAACGTCCTGACTTTC

j_call: TRBJ2-3
clone_size: many
d_call: NA
v_call: TRBV30
cdr3_aa: CAWIRRTDTQYF
cdr3_nt: TGTGCCTGGATTCGGAGGACAGATACGCAGTATTTT